This TCR beta chain emerged from a study of cytomegalovirus exposure and HLA in healthy donors. With V trimmed by 3 bases and J by 5 bases, 8 bases remained unmatched. The CDR3 has 15 amino acids. Germline V lookup: CDR1 SGHNT, CDR2 YYREEE (reference sequence). The PCR made use of 60 Vbeta and 13 Jbeta primers. TCRdb's copy holds only in-frame clones and misses some; the assay was immunoSEQ multiplex PCR. The table includes about 130,000 clones, around 82% detected once. V and J are TRBV5-4 and TRBJ2-3; 8 positions match TRBD2. The receptor's source is a boy younger than 18 in good health and CMV-seronegative. Source material: PBMCs. The CDR3 nucleotides are TGTGCCAGCAGCTCTCATAACGGGGGGGGAGATACGCAGTATTTT. This gives the protein CASSSHNGGGDTQYF.